This is a list of T cell receptor beta chains from one sample in a study of cytomegalovirus exposure and HLA in healthy donors. Data came from immunoSEQ multiplex PCR; TCRdb stores just in-frame clones and leaves some out. Of around 81,000 clones listed, roughly 63% are singletons. Sequenced input: PBMCs. These receptors were obtained from a young man in good health and CMV-seropositive. Each CDR3 is given with its conserved first and last residue. Each record gives: J gene, D gene, V gene, clone size, CDR3 protein, CDR3 DNA. The D gene is left open where the match is weak. Only part of the rows carry a size: once, few, many, or a class if the clone is expanded.

TRBJ2-4,TRBD2,TRBV18,NA,CASSPKAGAVRNIQYF,TGTGCCAGCTCTCCGAAAGCGGGAGCGGTGAGGAACATTCAGTACTTC
TRBJ1-3,NA,TRBV29-1,few,CSVVAGSGNTIYF,TGCAGCGTTGTAGCTGGCTCTGGAAACACCATATATTTT
TRBJ1-2,NA,TRBV5-6,NA,CASSKPSGGPEYGYTF,TGTGCCAGCAGCAAACCTTCCGGGGGACCAGAATATGGCTACACCTTC
TRBJ2-5,NA,TRBV21-1,few,CASRQGVKETQYF,TGTGCCAGCAGACAGGGGGTAAAAGAGACCCAGTACTTC
TRBJ1-2,NA,TRBV4-3,NA,CASSQQTETYGYTF,TGCGCCAGCAGCCAACAGACAGAAACATATGGCTACACCTTC
TRBJ2-5,NA,TRBV9,NA,CASSTGQNQETQYF,TGTGCCAGCAGCACTGGACAGAACCAAGAAACCCAGTACTTC
TRBJ2-7,NA,TRBV7-8,few,CASSVNTNYEQYF,TGTGCCAGCAGCGTAAATACAAATTACGAGCAGTACTTC
TRBJ2-3,NA,TRBV19,NA,CASTLGQATDTQYF,TGTGCCAGTACCCTTGGCCAGGCCACAGATACGCAGTATTTT
TRBJ2-7,TRBD1,TRBV29-1,NA,CSVEEWDRGYEQYF,TGCAGCGTTGAGGAGTGGGACAGGGGCTACGAGCAGTACTTC
TRBJ2-3,TRBD1,TRBV7-2,NA,CASSSYTGADTQYF,TGTGCCAGCAGCTCTTATACAGGGGCAGATACGCAGTATTTT
TRBJ2-7,NA,TRBV25-1,NA,CASSAPRGLYEQYF,TGTGCCAGCAGTGCCCCAAGGGGCCTCTACGAGCAGTACTTC
TRBJ2-2,NA,TRBV7-9,few,CASSAPRGNAGELFF,TGTGCCAGCAGCGCCCCGAGGGGGAACGCCGGGGAGCTGTTTTTT
TRBJ2-7,TRBD1,TRBV7-9,NA,CASSLVKGAGEQYF,TGTGCCAGCAGCTTAGTGAAGGGGGCGGGTGAGCAGTACTTC
TRBJ1-2,TRBD1,TRBV2,few,CASSGQGRNGYTF,TGTGCCAGCTCGGGACAGGGGAGGAATGGCTACACCTTC
TRBJ2-5,NA,TRBV18,NA,CASSLTLQETQYF,TGTGCCAGCTCACTCACACTACAAGAGACCCAGTACTTC
TRBJ1-1,TRBD1,TRBV28,NA,CASTQDRGRVAFF,TGTGCCAGCACTCAAGACAGGGGCCGGGTAGCTTTCTTT
TRBJ2-1,NA,TRBV11-2,NA,CASTQLGSGYNEQFF,TGTGCCAGCACCCAATTGGGTAGCGGCTACAATGAGCAGTTCTTC
TRBJ1-2,TRBD1,TRBV5-4,few,CASTPGTGRGYTF,TGTGCCAGCACCCCCGGGACAGGGAGAGGCTACACCTTC
TRBJ2-5,NA,TRBV7-9,once,CASSWEGGREETQYF,TGTGCCAGCAGCTGGGAGGGGGGGAGGGAGGAGACCCAGTACTTC
TRBJ2-3,NA,TRBV28,NA,CASSDAVDTQYF,TGTGCCAGCAGTGATGCAGTTGATACGCAGTATTTT
TRBJ1-1,NA,TRBV7-2,large,CASSLVYRNTEAFF,TGTGCCAGCAGCTTAGTGTATAGAAACACTGAAGCTTTCTTT
TRBJ2-2,TRBD2,TRBV4-1,NA,CASSPAVAGGAGELFF,TGCGCCAGCAGCCCCGCAGTCGCGGGGGGGGCCGGGGAGCTGTTTTTT
TRBJ2-2,TRBD2,TRBV30,NA,CAWSVTRDYLNTGELFF,TGTGCCTGGAGTGTAACCCGGGACTACTTGAACACCGGGGAGCTGTTTTTT